The subject of this entry is one T cell receptor (beta chain). The authors' processing: Reference gene primer amplification gave nucleated cell count estimates. Assay used: immunoSEQ multiplex PCR; TCRdb lists only in-frame clones, some missing. From that table come the V and J calls and clone size; the DNA was used to work out D and trimming. The sample has 54,000 or so clones, roughly 84% seen once; the top ten hold roughly 8%. This entry comes from a study of blood T cell repertoires in COVID-19. As for the study in general: T cells, B-cell-depleted T cells, or PBMCs supplied cDNA or gDNA.

With V trimmed by 9 bases and J by 0 bases, 5 bases remained unmatched. There are 14 residues in the CDR3. Looked up from germline, CDR1 is MNHNY and CDR2 is SVGAGI (reference sequence). Sequencing input: peripheral blood. The sequence was obtained from a man in his forties or fifties with active COVID-19. The chain has TRBV6-6 and TRBJ1-5, with 7 positions matching TRBD1. CDR3 region: CASGQDYSNQPQHF. The CDR3 DNA reads TGTGCCAGTGGACAGGATTATAGCAATCAGCCCCAGCATTTT.